This T cell receptor (beta chain) is from a study of blood T cell repertoires in COVID-19. Original processing notes: Reference gene primers were amplified, and this amplification served to estimate nucleated cell counts. TCRdb's copy holds only in-frame clones and misses some; the assay was immunoSEQ multiplex PCR. That table supplies the V and J calls and clone size; D and trimming were determined from the DNA. Among under 350,000 clones, under 90% were seen once, and the ten largest hold about 1.7%. With V trimmed by 9 bases and J by 8 bases, 21 bases remained unmatched. The CDR3 has 16 amino acids.

Material: PBMCs or T cells enriched from blood (not recorded which). This chain uses TRBV23-1 with TRBJ1-1, with TRBD1 matching 7 bases. TRBV23-1 is known as an ORF, though its function is uncertain. The TCR originated in a woman aged 40 to 49 who had recovered from COVID-19. The CDR3 nucleotides read TGCGCCAGTCCAAACAGGGGCCGCGCGGCGCGCGGGGAAGCTTTCTTT. Translation gives CASPNRGRAARGEAFF.